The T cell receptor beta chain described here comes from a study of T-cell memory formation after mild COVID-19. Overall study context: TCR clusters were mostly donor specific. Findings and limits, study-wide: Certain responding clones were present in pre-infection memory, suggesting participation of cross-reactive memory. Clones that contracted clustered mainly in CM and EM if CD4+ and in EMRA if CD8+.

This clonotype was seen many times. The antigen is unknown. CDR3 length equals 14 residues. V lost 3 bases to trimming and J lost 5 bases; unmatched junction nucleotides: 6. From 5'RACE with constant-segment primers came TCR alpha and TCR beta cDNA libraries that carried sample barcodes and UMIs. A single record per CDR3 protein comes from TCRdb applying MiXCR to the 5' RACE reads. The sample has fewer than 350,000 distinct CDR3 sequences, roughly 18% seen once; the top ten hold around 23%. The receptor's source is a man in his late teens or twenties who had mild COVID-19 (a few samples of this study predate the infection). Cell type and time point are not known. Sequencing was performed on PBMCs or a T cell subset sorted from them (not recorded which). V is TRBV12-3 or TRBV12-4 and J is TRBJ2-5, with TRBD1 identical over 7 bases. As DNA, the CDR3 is TGTGCCAGCAGTTTTAGGGGGCTGATTGAGACCCAGTACTTC. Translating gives CASSFRGLIETQYF.